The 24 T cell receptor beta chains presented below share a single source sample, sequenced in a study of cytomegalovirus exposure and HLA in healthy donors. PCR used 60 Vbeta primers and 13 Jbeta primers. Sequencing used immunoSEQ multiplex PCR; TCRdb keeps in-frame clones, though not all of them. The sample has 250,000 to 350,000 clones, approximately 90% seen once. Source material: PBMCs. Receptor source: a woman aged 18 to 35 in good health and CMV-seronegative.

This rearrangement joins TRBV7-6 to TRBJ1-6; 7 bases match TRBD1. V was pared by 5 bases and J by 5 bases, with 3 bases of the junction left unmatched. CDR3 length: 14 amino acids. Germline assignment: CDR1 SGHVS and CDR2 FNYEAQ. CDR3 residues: CASSTGTDNSPLHF. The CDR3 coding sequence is TGTGCCAGCAGCACCGGGACAGATAATTCACCCCTCCACTTT.

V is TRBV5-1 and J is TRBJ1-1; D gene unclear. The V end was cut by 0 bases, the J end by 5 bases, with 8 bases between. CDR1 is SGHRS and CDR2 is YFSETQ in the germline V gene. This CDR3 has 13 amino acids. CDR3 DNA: TGCGCCAGCAGCTTGGTCTTAGAGACTGAAGCTTTCTTT. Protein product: CASSLVLETEAFF.

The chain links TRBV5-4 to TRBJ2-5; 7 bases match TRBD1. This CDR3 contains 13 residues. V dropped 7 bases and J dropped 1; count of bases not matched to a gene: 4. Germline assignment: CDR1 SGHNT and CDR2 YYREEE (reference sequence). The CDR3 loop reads CASQGQRQETQYF. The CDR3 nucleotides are TGTGCCAGCCAGGGACAGCGCCAAGAGACCCAGTACTTC.

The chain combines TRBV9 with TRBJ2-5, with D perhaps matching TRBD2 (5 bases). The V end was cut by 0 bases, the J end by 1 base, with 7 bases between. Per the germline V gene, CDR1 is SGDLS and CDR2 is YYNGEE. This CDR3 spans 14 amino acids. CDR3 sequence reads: CASSVDEGQETQYF. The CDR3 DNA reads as TGTGCCAGCAGCGTAGACGAGGGCCAAGAGACCCAGTACTTC.

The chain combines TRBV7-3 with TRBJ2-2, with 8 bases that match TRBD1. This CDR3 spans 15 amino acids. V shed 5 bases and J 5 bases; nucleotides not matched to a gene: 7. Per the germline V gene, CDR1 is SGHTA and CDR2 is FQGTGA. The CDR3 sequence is CASSHQGARTGELFF. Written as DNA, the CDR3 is TGTGCCAGCAGCCACCAGGGGGCGCGGACCGGGGAGCTGTTTTTT. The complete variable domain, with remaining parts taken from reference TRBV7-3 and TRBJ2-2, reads GAGVSQTPSNKVTEKGKYVELRCDPISGHTALYWYRQSLGQGPEFLIYFQGTGAADDSGLPNDRFFAVRPEGSVSTLKIQRTERGDSAVYLCASSHQGARTGELFFGEGSRLTVL.

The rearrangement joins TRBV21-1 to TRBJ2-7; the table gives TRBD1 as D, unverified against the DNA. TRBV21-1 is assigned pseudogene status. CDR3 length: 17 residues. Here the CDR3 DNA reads TGTGCCAGCAGCAGATTGGGATTAGGACAGGGGCGCTACGAGCAGTACTTC. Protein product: CASSRLGLGQGRYEQYF.

The CDR3: CASSDKPTSYNEQFF. CDR3 nucleotides: TGTGCCAGCAGTGACAAGCCAACCTCCTACAATGAGCAGTTCTTC. This chain uses TRBV6-4 with TRBJ2-1; D uncertain. The CDR3 covers 15 residues. CDR1 is MRHNA and CDR2 is SNTAGT in the germline V gene. V lost 2 bases, J lost 0 bases, and 8 bases lay in between.

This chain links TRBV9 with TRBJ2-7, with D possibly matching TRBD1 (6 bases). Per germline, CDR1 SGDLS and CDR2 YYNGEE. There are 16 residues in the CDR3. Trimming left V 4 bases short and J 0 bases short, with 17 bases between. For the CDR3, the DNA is TGTGCCAGCAGCTTTAGTCCTGACAGGAGCTCCTACGAGCAGTACTTC. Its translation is CASSFSPDRSSYEQYF. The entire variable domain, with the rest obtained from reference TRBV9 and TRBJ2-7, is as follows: DSGVTQTPKHLITATGQRVTLRCSPRSGDLSVYWYQQSLDQGLQFLIQYYNGEERAKGNILERFSAQQFPDLHSELNLSSLELGDSALYFCASSFSPDRSSYEQYFGPGTRLTVT.

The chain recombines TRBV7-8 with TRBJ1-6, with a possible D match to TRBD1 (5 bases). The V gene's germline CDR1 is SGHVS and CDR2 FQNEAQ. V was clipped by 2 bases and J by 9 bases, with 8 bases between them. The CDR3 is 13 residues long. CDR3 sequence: CASSLSGGSPLHF. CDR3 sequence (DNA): TGTGCCAGCAGCTTATCGGGGGGTTCACCCCTCCACTTT.

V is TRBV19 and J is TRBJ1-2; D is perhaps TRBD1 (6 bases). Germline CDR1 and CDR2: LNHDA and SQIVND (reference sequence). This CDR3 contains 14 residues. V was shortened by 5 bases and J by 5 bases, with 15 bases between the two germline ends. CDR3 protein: CASSQIITGYGYTF. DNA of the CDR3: TGTGCCAGTAGTCAAATAATTACAGGGTATGGCTACACCTTC. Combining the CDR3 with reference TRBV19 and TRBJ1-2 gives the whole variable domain DGGITQSPKYLFRKEGQNVTLSCEQNLNHDAMYWYRQDPGQGLRLIYYSQIVNDFQKGDIAEGYSVSREKKESFPLTVTSAQKNPTAFYLCASSQIITGYGYTFGSGTRLTVV.

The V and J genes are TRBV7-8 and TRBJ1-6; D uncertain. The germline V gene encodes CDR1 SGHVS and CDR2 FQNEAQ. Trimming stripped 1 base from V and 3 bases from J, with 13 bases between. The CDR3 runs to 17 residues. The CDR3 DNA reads TGTGCCAGCAGCTTAGTGGCAAAAAAGATCTATAATTCACCCCTCCACTTT. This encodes CASSLVAKKIYNSPLHF.

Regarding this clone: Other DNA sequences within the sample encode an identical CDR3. The CDR3: CASSSSSYNSPLHF. The CDR3 DNA reads as TGTGCCAGCAGTTCGAGCTCCTATAATTCACCCCTCCACTTT. The chain has TRBV27 and TRBJ1-6; no firm D call. V dropped 4 bases and J dropped 0 bases, with 4 bases sitting between them. Per the germline V gene, CDR1 is MNHEY and CDR2 is SMNVEV (reference sequence). The CDR3 has 14 residues.

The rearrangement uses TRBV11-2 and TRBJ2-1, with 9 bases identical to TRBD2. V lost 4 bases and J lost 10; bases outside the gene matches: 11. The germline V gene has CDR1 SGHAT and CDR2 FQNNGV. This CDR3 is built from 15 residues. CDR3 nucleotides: TGTGCCAGCAGCTCCTCCCCGGGACTAGCATACGAGCAGTTCTTC. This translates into CASSSSPGLAYEQFF.

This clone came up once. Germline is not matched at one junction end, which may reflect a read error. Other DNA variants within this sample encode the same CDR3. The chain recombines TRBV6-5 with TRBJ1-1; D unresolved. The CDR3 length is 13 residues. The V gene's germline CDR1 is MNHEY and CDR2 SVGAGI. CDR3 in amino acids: CASSFGDDTEAFF. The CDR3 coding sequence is TGTGCCAGCAGTTTCGGGGATGACACTGAGGCTTTCTTT.

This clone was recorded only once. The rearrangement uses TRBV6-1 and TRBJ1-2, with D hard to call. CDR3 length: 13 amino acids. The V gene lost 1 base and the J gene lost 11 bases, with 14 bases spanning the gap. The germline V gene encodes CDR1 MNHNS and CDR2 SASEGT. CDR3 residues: CASSEVERVGYTF. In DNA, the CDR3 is TGTGCCAGCAGTGAAGTAGAGAGAGTCGGGTACACCTTC.

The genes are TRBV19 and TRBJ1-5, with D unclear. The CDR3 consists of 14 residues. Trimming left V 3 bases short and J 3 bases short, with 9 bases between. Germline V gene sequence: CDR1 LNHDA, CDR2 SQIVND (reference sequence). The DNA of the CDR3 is TGTGCCAGTAGTATCGAGTTACTCAATCAGCCCCAGCATTTT. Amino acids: CASSIELLNQPQHF. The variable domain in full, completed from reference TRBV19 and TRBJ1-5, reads DGGITQSPKYLFRKEGQNVTLSCEQNLNHDAMYWYRQDPGQGLRLIYYSQIVNDFQKGDIAEGYSVSREKKESFPLTVTSAQKNPTAFYLCASSIELLNQPQHFGDGTRLSIL.

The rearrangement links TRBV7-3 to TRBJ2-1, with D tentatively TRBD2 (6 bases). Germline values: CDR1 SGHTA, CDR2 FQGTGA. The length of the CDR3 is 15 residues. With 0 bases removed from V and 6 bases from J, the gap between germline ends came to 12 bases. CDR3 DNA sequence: TGTGCCAGCAGCTTAACGCCTGGACTACCCAATGAGCAGTTCTTC. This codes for CASSLTPGLPNEQFF. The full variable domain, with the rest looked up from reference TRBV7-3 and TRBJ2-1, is GAGVSQTPSNKVTEKGKYVELRCDPISGHTALYWYRQSLGQGPEFLIYFQGTGAADDSGLPNDRFFAVRPEGSVSTLKIQRTERGDSAVYLCASSLTPGLPNEQFFGPGTRLTVL.

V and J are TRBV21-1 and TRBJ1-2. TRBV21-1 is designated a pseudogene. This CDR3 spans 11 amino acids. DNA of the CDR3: TGTGCCAGCACCTTGGGGGAGGGCTACTCCTTC. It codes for CASTLGEGYSF.

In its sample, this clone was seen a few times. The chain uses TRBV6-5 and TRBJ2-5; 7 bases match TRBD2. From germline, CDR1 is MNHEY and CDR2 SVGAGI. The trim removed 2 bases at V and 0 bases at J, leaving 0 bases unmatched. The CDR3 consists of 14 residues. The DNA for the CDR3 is TGTGCCAGCAGTTACGGGGGGGACCAAGAGACCCAGTACTTC. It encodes CASSYGGDQETQYF.

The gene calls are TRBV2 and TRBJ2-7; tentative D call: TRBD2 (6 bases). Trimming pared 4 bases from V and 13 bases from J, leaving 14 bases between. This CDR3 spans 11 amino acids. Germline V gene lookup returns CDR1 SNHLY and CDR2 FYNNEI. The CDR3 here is CASSASSGDYF. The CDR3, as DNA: TGTGCCAGCAGTGCATCCTCGGGGGATTACTTC.

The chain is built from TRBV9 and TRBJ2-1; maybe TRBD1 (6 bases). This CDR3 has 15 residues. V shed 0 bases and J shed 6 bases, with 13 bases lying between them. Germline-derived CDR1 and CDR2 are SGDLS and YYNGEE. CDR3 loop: CASSVGQGPPNEQFF. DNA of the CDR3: TGTGCCAGCAGCGTAGGCCAGGGGCCCCCCAATGAGCAGTTCTTC.

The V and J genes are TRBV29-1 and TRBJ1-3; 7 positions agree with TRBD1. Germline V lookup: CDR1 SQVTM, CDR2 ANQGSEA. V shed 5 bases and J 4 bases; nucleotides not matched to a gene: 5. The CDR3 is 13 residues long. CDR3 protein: CSVSKGAGNTIYF. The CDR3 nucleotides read TGCAGCGTTTCCAAGGGGGCGGGAAACACCATATATTTT.

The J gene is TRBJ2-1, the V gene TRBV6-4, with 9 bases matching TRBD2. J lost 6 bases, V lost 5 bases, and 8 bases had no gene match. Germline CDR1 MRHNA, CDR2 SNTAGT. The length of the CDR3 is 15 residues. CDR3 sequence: CASSPGGLAVNEQFF. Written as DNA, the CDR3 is TGTGCCAGCAGTCCCGGGGGACTAGCCGTCAATGAGCAGTTCTTC.

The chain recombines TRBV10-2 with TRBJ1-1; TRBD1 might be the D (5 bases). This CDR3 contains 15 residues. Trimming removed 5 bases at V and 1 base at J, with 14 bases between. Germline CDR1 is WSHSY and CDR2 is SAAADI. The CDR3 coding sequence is TGCGCCAGCAGTAACCCGGGACTCACGAACACTGAAGCTTTCTTT. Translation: CASSNPGLTNTEAFF.